These 13 T cell receptor beta chains were sequenced from one sample in a study of cytomegalovirus exposure and HLA in healthy donors. The PCR contained 60 Vbeta and 13 Jbeta primers. The table came from immunoSEQ multiplex PCR; TCRdb's copy has only in-frame clones and leaves some out. The sample holds roughly 170,000 clones, approximately 80% seen once. The sequenced material came from PBMCs. The source is a man younger than 35 in good health and CMV-seronegative.

The genes are TRBV18 and TRBJ2-7, with D possibly TRBD2 on 5 matching bases. Germline CDR1 KGHSH, CDR2 LQKENI. There are 13 residues in the CDR3. V lost 4 bases and J lost 6, with 13 bases in between. The CDR3 DNA follows: TGTGCCAGCTCACGGGGTCGAGGGTTCGAGCAGTACTTC. Translated: CASSRGRGFEQYF.

The table lists this clone with a count of one. The chain joins TRBV7-9 to TRBJ2-7; D may be TRBD2 (5 bases). Germline CDR1 SEHNR, CDR2 FQNEAQ (reference sequence). The V end lost 4 bases, the J end lost 11 bases, and 15 bases lay between the germline ends. This CDR3 contains 12 residues. The CDR3 protein is CASSSKLGSEYF. As DNA, the CDR3 is TGTGCCAGCAGCTCCAAACTAGGCAGTGAGTACTTC.

The gene calls are TRBV7-9 and TRBJ2-7; TRBD1 might be the D (6 bases). CDR3 length: 14 residues. Trimming pared 4 bases from V and 4 bases from J, leaving 14 bases between. Germline V gene data show CDR1 as SEHNR and CDR2 as FQNEAQ (reference sequence). The CDR3 sequence is CASSYAGALYEQYF. The CDR3 DNA reads as TGTGCCAGCAGCTATGCAGGGGCACTTTACGAGCAGTACTTC.

As concerns this clone: At one boundary the junction diverges from the germline segment, which might be a read error. The chain is built from TRBV7-9 and TRBJ1-1; possible D gene TRBD1, 5 bases. Looked up from germline, CDR1 is SEHNR and CDR2 is FQNEAQ (reference sequence). This CDR3 has 16 amino acids. This CDR3 is CSSSQATFQGDTEAFF. The CDR3, as DNA: TGTTCCAGCAGCCAAGCAACCTTCCAGGGCGACACTGAAGCTTTCTTT.

This clone occurred once. This chain connects TRBV15 to TRBJ1-1; the D gene is possibly TRBD1 (5 bases). V lost 1 base to trimming and J lost 6 bases, with 9 bases between them. Germline V gene sequence: CDR1 LNHNV, CDR2 YYDKDF (reference sequence). This CDR3 is built from 13 residues. This CDR3 reads CATSRGVGAEAFF. CDR3 DNA sequence: TGTGCCACCAGCAGAGGGGTAGGGGCTGAAGCTTTCTTT.

The table lists this clone with a few counts. V is TRBV6-4 and J is TRBJ2-3, with TRBD1 matching over 7 bases. The V gene end was trimmed by 4 bases and the J gene end by 1 base; junction bases not matched to a gene: 5. Germline V gene sequence: CDR1 MRHNA, CDR2 SNTAGT. This CDR3 is 15 amino acids long. The CDR3 DNA reads as TGTGCCAGCAGTGCCACAGGGGCGGGCACAGATACGCAGTATTTT. It translates to CASSATGAGTDTQYF.

This chain joins TRBV7-6 and TRBJ2-7; D is undetermined. CDR3 length equals 11 residues. Germline CDR1 and CDR2: SGHVS and FNYEAQ. V was trimmed by 5 bases and J by 5 bases, leaving 7 bases between them. CDR3 nucleotide sequence: TGTGCCAGCAGCCCAGGCCACGAGCAGTACTTC. Residues: CASSPGHEQYF.

J is TRBJ1-1 and V is TRBV29-1; possible D gene TRBD1, 5 bases. V was trimmed by 7 bases and J by 2 bases, leaving 11 bases between them. Germline V gives CDR1 SQVTM, CDR2 ANQGSEA. The CDR3 sequence is 12 residues long. CDR3 in amino acids: CSGYRINTEAFF. In DNA, the CDR3 is TGCAGCGGCTACAGGATAAACACTGAAGCTTTCTTT.

This clone was recorded only once. The V and J genes are TRBV7-9 and TRBJ1-1, with D uncertain. Germline V gives CDR1 SEHNR, CDR2 FQNEAQ (reference sequence). V was trimmed by 4 bases and J by 8 bases, leaving 14 bases between them. The CDR3 is made up of 13 amino acids. The CDR3: CASSSPVITEAFF. CDR3 nucleotides: TGTGCCAGCAGCTCTCCAGTCATAACCGAAGCTTTCTTT.

The chain carries TRBV5-5 and TRBJ2-7; a weak D match, TRBD2 (6 bases). The germline gives CDR1 SGHKS, CDR2 YYEKEE (reference sequence). V was trimmed by 4 bases and J by 3 bases, leaving 14 bases between them. The CDR3 is 14 amino acids. DNA for the CDR3: TGTGCCAGCAGCCCACGGGACTTGGTCTACGAGCAGTACTTC. Translated: CASSPRDLVYEQYF.

Many counts were recorded for this clone. This CDR3 is also generated by other DNA sequences in the sample. V gene TRBV6-1 combines with J gene TRBJ2-1; 12 positions match TRBD2. The length of the CDR3 is 15 residues. Germline loops: CDR1 MNHNS, CDR2 SASEGT. V gave up 2 bases and J gave up 4 bases; unmatched junction bases: 0. The CDR3 DNA follows: TGTGCCAGCAGTGAACTAGCGGGGGGGTACAATGAGCAGTTCTTC. Protein: CASSELAGGYNEQFF.

The V and J genes are TRBV7-2 and TRBJ2-1, with 10 nucleotides matching TRBD2. CDR1 is SGHTA, CDR2 FQGNSA, per germline. This CDR3 comprises 15 residues. The V gene end was trimmed by 1 base and the J gene end by 9 bases; junction bases not matched to a gene: 6. CDR3 bases: TGTGCCAGCAGCTTAGAGGCTAGCGGGGGTACTGAGCAGTTCTTC. It translates to CASSLEASGGTEQFF.

In its sample, this clone was seen a few times. This chain uses TRBV6-6 with TRBJ2-1; perhaps TRBD1 as D (5 bases). CDR3 length: 15 amino acids. Germline CDR1 MNHNY, CDR2 SVGAGI (reference sequence). V lost 6 bases, J lost 7 bases, and 19 bases lay in between. The CDR3 DNA follows: TGTGCCAGCAGCCCCCTCGGCGGACAAGGGAATGAGCAGTTCTTC. Its protein product is CASSPLGGQGNEQFF.